The entry below gives a single T cell receptor (beta chain) sequence along with its context. What this receptor recognizes is not known. Within one base of it there is no much larger clone, and no base qualities were kept. Patients with a history of autoimmune disease or receiving systemic immunosuppression were excluded from the trial. Peripheral blood for TCR sequencing was drawn from every dose cohort at baseline, at cycle 4 day 1 and at cycle 7 day 1. Samples were obtained from an open-label, multicenter, first-in-human phase I dose-escalation trial of ivuxolimab. Adults with locally advanced or metastatic melanoma, renal cell carcinoma, hepatocellular carcinoma or head and neck squamous cell carcinoma were enrolled in the trial. CD4+ and CD8+ T cells were sorted separately from peripheral blood before TCR sequencing. Genomic DNA was extracted from sorted cells for sequencing of the TCRbeta CDR3 region. The immunoSEQ Assay was used for sequencing of TCRbeta CDR3 regions. This immuneACCESS table, as held by TCRdb, lists in-frame sequences with V and J called but not all clones. Of the missing ones, under half trace to an unresolved V gene in checked studies; the others have no known cause. The sample table contains about 80,000 clones; only one count was recorded for about 90% of them. The ten largest account for less than 10% of the sample.

The data were obtained in a study of OX40 agonist ivuxolimab in advanced cancers. Broadly, across the study: Ivuxolimab was an agonistic, fully human IgG2 monoclonal antibody directed against OX40 (CD134), a costimulatory receptor. Partial responses occurred in three dose-escalation patients, of whom one had hepatocellular carcinoma and two had cutaneous melanoma. Among the approximately 50 dose-escalation patients, around 19 had hepatocellular carcinoma, approximately 15 melanoma, 9 renal cell carcinoma and 9 head and neck cancer. The monotherapy dose-escalation portion (N ≈ 55 patients) of the phase I ivuxolimab trial is reported in the paper. Patients were allowed to have had prior anti-PD-1, anti-PD-L1 or anti-CTLA-4 therapy, and 30% to 50% of the dose-escalation patients had previously received checkpoint inhibitors. The dose-escalation cohort was over 70% male with a mean age of 60 years, ranging from about 23 to 85. The purpose of peripheral TCRbeta sequencing was to test whether ivuxolimab changed TCR sequence diversity and led to clonal T-cell expansion. Intravenous ivuxolimab was administered to patients every 2 weeks at six dose levels: 0.01, 0.1, 0.3, 1.5, 3 and 10 mg/kg.

On the study overall, not on this receptor specifically: Low levels of normalized T-cell clonal expansion were also shown by some nonresponding patients. After ivuxolimab, more expanded clones were found on average in CD8+ T cells than in CD4+ T cells. Which antigens the clonally expanded peripheral T cells were specific for was not determined. At doses of 0.1 to 3.0 mg/kg, clonal expansion of both CD4+ and CD8+ T cells in blood was seen between baseline and week 6. In the 0.1-3.0 mg/kg groups, partial responders were among the patients with the lowest normalized peripheral clonal expansion, particularly in CD8+ T cells.

The sequence came from an adult with an advanced solid tumor such as melanoma, head and neck, liver or kidney cancer. This sample comprised CD4+ or CD8+ T cells sorted from blood, obtained in a trial of the OX40 agonist ivuxolimab.

The bases read TGTGCCAGCAGCTTCTTGGCGGGGGGCCTCTACAATGAGCAGTTCTTC. It codes for CASSFLAGGLYNEQFF. Recombination linked TRBV5-6 to TRBJ2-1; 8 junctional bases match TRBD2. CDR1 and CDR2, looked up from the germline V gene, are SGHDT and YYEEEE. The CDR3 goes from the cysteine to the phenylalanine over 16 residues. Of the read, only the CDR3 DNA is kept; its 48 bases are in frame from base 1. Here V drops 2 bases and J drops 3 bases, and the junction holds 7 bases not matched to any gene. Supplemented by the reference TRBV5-6 and TRBJ2-1 proteins around the CDR3, the complete variable domain is DAGVTQSPTHLIKTRGQQVTLRCSPKSGHDTVSWYQQALGQGPQFIFQYYEEEERQRGNFPDRFSGHQFPNYSSELNVNALLLGDSALYLCASSFLAGGLYNEQFFGPGTRLTVL.